The source of this TCR beta chain is a study of ipilimumab plus nivolumab after autologous stem cell transplantation. V lost 2 bases and J lost 2; bases outside the gene matches: 12. The CDR3 totals 19 residues. Germline values: CDR1 MNHEY, CDR2 SMNVEV (reference sequence). TCRdb keeps only in-frame clones here, not all; method: immunoSEQ multiplex PCR. Here the sample spans around 84,000 clones, approximately 83% being singletons. The source is a male donor with diffuse large B-cell lymphoma. Sequenced here: PBMCs, sampled in a trial of ipilimumab plus nivolumab as post-transplant consolidation. The rearrangement joins TRBV27 to TRBJ2-5; 12 bases map to TRBD2. The CDR3 loop is CASSLKIPLTSGGQETQYF. Here the CDR3 DNA reads TGTGCCAGCAGTTTAAAAATCCCCTTGACTAGCGGGGGACAAGAGACCCAGTACTTC.